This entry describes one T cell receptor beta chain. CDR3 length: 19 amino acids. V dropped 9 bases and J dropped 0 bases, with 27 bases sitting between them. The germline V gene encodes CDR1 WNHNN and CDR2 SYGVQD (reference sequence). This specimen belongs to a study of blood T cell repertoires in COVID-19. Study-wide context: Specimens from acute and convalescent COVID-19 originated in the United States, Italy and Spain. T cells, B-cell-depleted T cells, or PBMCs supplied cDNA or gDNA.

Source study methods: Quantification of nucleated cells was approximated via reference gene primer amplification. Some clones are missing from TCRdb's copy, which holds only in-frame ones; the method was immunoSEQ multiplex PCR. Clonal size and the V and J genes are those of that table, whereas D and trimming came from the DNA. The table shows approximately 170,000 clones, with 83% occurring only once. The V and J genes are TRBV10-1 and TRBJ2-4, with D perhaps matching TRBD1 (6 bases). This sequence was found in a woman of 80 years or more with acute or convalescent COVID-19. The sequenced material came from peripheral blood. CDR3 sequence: CARIRDTSAKLLAKNIQYF. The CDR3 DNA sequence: TGCGCCAGGATACGGGACACCTCTGCTAAGCTACTAGCCAAAAACATTCAGTACTTC.